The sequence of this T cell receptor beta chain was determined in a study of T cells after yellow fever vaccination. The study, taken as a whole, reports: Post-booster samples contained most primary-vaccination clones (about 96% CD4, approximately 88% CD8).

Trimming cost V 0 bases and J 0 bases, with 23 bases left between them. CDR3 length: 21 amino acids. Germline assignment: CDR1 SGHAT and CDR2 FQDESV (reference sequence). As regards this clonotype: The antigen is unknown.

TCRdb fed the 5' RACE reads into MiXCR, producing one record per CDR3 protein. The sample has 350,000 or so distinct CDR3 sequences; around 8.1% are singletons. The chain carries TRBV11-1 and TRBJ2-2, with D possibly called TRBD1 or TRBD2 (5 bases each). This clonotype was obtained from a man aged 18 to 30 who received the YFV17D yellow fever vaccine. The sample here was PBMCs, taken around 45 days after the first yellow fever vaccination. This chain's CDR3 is CASSLARDPTPEEANTGELFF. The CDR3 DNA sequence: TGTGCCAGCAGCTTAGCACGGGACCCCACTCCCGAAGAAGCGAACACCGGGGAGCTGTTTTTT.